This passage covers 2 T cell receptor beta chains from one sample sequenced in a study of T cell responses to AZD1222 COVID-19 vaccine. Repertoires were generated with immunoSEQ multiplex PCR, while TCRdb's copy carries only in-frame clones and drops some. Among about 150,000 clones, roughly 91% were seen once, and the ten largest hold over 7.5%. The source was peripheral blood, collected on day 0 of AZD1222 vaccination. Receptors originate from an adult in good health.

The V gene is TRBV15, the J gene TRBJ1-6; D gene ambiguous. Looked up from germline, CDR1 is LNHNV and CDR2 is YYDKDF (reference sequence). This CDR3 spans 13 amino acids. V lost 6 bases and J lost 6, with 9 bases in between. The CDR3 loop reads CATRGSGNSPLHF. In DNA form, the CDR3 reads TGTGCCACCAGGGGCTCCGGTAATTCACCCCTCCACTTT.

The chain joins TRBV7-9 to TRBJ1-6; D is ambiguous. The length of the CDR3 is 15 residues. Per the germline V gene, CDR1 is SEHNR and CDR2 is FQNEAQ (reference sequence). V was shortened by 3 bases and J by 6 bases, with 12 bases between the two germline ends. The CDR3 coding sequence is TGTGCCAGCAGCTTGAGTAACGCGGCTAATTCACCCCTCCACTTT. This codes for CASSLSNAANSPLHF.